The clone carrying this T cell receptor (beta chain) was observed a handful of times. Its antigen remains unknown. Graves' hyperthyroidism is called stable when ophthalmopathy does not progress within 18 months. This entry comes from a study of T cells in Graves' hyperthyroidism and ophthalmopathy. Amplified TCR beta CDR3 regions came from RNA transcripts. With the HTBI primer set, the TCR CDR3 went through a first round of RT-PCR. TCRdb re-analysed the multiplex PCR reads in MiXCR, keeping a single row per CDR3 protein. The sample holds hundreds of thousands of distinct CDR3 sequences, 11% to 15% seen once. General observations from the study: Ophthalmopathy, as predicted by the model, came a median roughly 6.3 months after the prediction.

Germline V gives CDR1 GTSNPN, CDR2 SVGIG (reference sequence). Germline trimming cut 6 bases from V and 6 bases from J; bases unmatched to any gene: 8. The CDR3 has 12 residues. Sequencing was performed on blood. This clonotype originated in a woman under 30 with Graves' hyperthyroidism. This rearrangement joins TRBV30 to TRBJ2-7, with 7 bases identical to TRBD1. CDR3 loop: CACKQGPIEQYF. CDR3 sequence (DNA): TGTGCCTGCAAACAGGGGCCAATCGAGCAGTACTTC.